This T cell receptor beta chain stems from a study of cytomegalovirus exposure and HLA in healthy donors. CDR3 length: 16 residues. Trimming at V came to 4 bases and at J to 2 bases, leaving 7 bases not matched to a gene. Germline V gene lookup returns CDR1 SGHKS and CDR2 YYEKEE (reference sequence). Primers: 60 Vbeta forward and 13 Jbeta reverse. TCRdb keeps only in-frame clones here, not all; method: immunoSEQ multiplex PCR. Of 150,000 to 200,000 clones in the sample, 60% to 80% were seen once. About this clone itself: The antigen is undetermined.

General study findings and limits: Presence/absence results assume similar sequencing depth per donor, which may not hold. Reported performance of the classifier showed diagnosis of cytomegalovirus status with high specificity and sensitivity. It emerged from a later analysis that several of the most significant clusters appeared to be linked to common viral pathogens.

Sequencing was done on a sample of PBMCs. The chain couples TRBV5-5 to TRBJ2-5; 11 bases are shared with TRBD2. The receptor comes from a woman aged 30 to 39 in good health and CMV-seronegative. The CDR3 is CASSPSGLAAQETQYF. As DNA, the CDR3 is TGTGCCAGCAGCCCCTCGGGACTAGCGGCACAAGAGACCCAGTACTTC.